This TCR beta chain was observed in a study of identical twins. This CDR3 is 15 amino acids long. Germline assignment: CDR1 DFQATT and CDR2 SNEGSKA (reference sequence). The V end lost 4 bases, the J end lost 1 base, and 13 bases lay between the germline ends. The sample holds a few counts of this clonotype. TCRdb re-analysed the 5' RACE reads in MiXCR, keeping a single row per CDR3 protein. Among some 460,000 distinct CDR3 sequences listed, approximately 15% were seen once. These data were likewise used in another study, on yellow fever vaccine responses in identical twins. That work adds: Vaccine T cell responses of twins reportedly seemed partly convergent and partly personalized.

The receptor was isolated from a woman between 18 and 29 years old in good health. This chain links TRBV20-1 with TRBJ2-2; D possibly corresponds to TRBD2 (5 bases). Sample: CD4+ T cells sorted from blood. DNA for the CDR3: TGCAGTGCTATTTTCCGGGAAAAGAACACCGGGGAGCTGTTTTTT. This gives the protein CSAIFREKNTGELFF.